This is a list of T cell receptor beta chains from one sample in a study of cytomegalovirus exposure and HLA in healthy donors. Assay: immunoSEQ multiplex PCR; the TCRdb copy retains only in-frame clones and omits some. The sample table includes 150,000 or so clones. Sequenced material: PBMCs. The receptors come from a woman aged 50 to 60 in good health and CMV-seronegative. Each CDR3 is given with its conserved first and last residue. D genes are given only for firm matches.

d_call	j_call	v_call	cdr3_aa	cdr3_nt
NA	TRBJ1-1	TRBV4-1	CASSQSGREWAFF	TGCGCCAGCAGCCAATCGGGGAGGGAATGGGCTTTCTTT
NA	TRBJ2-7	TRBV19	CASSIGRVYEQYF	TGTGCCAGTAGTATAGGAAGAGTCTACGAGCAGTACTTC
NA	TRBJ2-5	TRBV7-2	CASSPGGPEGAQYF	TGTGCCAGCAGTCCCGGCGGCCCCGAGGGGGCCCAGTACTTC
TRBD1	TRBJ1-5	TRBV4-1	CASSQEGGRGQPQHF	TGCGCCAGCAGCCAAGAAGGGGGCAGGGGTCAGCCCCAGCATTTT
NA	TRBJ2-2	TRBV5-1	CASSLGQYTGELFF	TGCGCCAGCAGCTTGGGACAGTACACCGGGGAGCTGTTTTTT
NA	TRBJ2-7	TRBV6-5	CASSFQGSAYEQYF	TGTGCCAGCAGTTTTCAGGGGTCGGCCTACGAGCAGTACTTC
TRBD2	TRBJ2-1	TRBV11-2	CASSLRGAGGHNEQFF	TGTGCCAGCAGCTTACGGGGAGCGGGGGGGCATAATGAGCAGTTCTTC
NA	TRBJ1-1	TRBV20-1	CSATQGRRAFF	TGCAGTGCTACTCAGGGTAGACGGGCTTTCTTT
NA	TRBJ1-3	TRBV5-1	CASSLQGLSGNTIYF	TGCGCCAGCAGCTTGCAGGGGCTCTCTGGAAACACCATATATTTT
TRBD1	TRBJ1-2	TRBV7-2	CASSLRGQGEYGYTF	TGTGCCAGCAGCTTAAGGGGACAGGGAGAATATGGCTACACCTTC
NA	TRBJ1-5	TRBV29-1	CSGSGHSNQPQHF	TGCAGCGGCTCGGGTCATAGCAATCAGCCCCAGCATTTT
TRBD1	TRBJ1-6	TRBV4-1	CASSQLQGPRHNPLHF	TGCGCCAGCAGCCAATTACAGGGGCCCAGGCATAATCCCCTCCACTTT
TRBD1	TRBJ1-1	TRBV9	CASGQGTSEAFF	TGTGCCAGCGGACAGGGGACATCTGAAGCTTTCTTT
NA	TRBJ2-7	TRBV7-9	CASSSGVLDEQYF	TGTGCCAGCAGTTCCGGGGTCCTCGACGAGCAGTACTTC
NA	TRBJ1-4	TRBV6-1	CASRFFSNEKLFF	TGTGCCAGCAGATTTTTCTCTAATGAAAAACTGTTTTTT
TRBD2	TRBJ2-1	TRBV28	CASSPIGTSSDEQFF	TGTGCCAGCAGTCCGATCGGGACTAGTAGTGATGAGCAGTTCTTC
TRBD2	TRBJ2-3	TRBV6-4	CASSDGGSGADTQYF	TGTGCCAGCAGTGACGGCGGGAGTGGGGCAGATACGCAGTATTTT
NA	TRBJ2-7	TRBV7-8	CASQQGISSYEQYF	TGTGCCAGCCAACAGGGTATCAGCTCCTACGAGCAGTACTTC
TRBD1	TRBJ2-7	TRBV9	CASSLSRDRVSYEQYF	TGTGCCAGCAGCCTAAGCCGGGACAGGGTTTCCTACGAGCAGTACTTC
TRBD1	TRBJ1-5	TRBV28	CASSFPAGGFSQPQHF	TGTGCCAGCAGTTTCCCCGCAGGGGGCTTTAGTCAGCCCCAGCATTTT
TRBD1	TRBJ2-2	TRBV19	CASSGQGAHGELFF	TGTGCCAGCTCGGGACAGGGGGCCCACGGGGAGCTGTTTTTT
NA	TRBJ2-7	TRBV27	CASSPGGPRTYEQYF	TGTGCCAGCAGTCCAGGGGGGCCGAGGACCTACGAGCAGTACTTC